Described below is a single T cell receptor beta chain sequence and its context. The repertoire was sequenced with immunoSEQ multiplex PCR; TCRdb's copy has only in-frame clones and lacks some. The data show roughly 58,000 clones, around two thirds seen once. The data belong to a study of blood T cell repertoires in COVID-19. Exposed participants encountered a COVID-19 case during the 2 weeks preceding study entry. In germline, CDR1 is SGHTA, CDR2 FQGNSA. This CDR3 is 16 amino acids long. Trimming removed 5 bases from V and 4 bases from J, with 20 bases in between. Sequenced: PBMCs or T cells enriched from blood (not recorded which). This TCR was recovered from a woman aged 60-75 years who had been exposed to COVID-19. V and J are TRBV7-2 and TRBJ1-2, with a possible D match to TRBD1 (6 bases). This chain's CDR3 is CASSQLQGPPGYGYTF. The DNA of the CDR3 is TGTGCCAGCAGCCAGCTACAGGGACCCCCTGGCTATGGCTACACCTTC.